One and the same sample provided the 18 T cell receptor beta chains below, sequenced in a study of blood T cell repertoires in COVID-19. Clones were sequenced by immunoSEQ multiplex PCR, and TCRdb holds only the in-frame ones, with some missing. The sample has roughly 180,000 clones, around four fifths seen once. Sequenced material: PBMCs or T cells enriched from blood (not recorded which). Source of these receptors: a man in his forties who had recovered from COVID-19.

The V gene is TRBV6-5, the J gene TRBJ1-2; D perhaps matches TRBD1 (5 bases). The CDR3 length is 16 residues. Trimming took off 2 bases at V and 2 bases at J, with 15 bases between the two ends. CDR1 and CDR2 (germline): MNHEY, SVGAGI. The CDR3 DNA follows: TGTGCCAGCAGTTACCTTGCCGCAGGGCAAAACTATGGCTACACCTTC. Its translation is CASSYLAAGQNYGYTF.

The chain recombines TRBV28 with TRBJ2-7; 8 nucleotides line up with TRBD2. Losses at the gene ends were 6 bases for V and 4 bases for J; bases not matched to a gene: 8. Germline V lookup: CDR1 MDHEN, CDR2 SYDVKM. The CDR3 spans 14 residues. The CDR3 loop is CASRVGRAVYEQYF. The CDR3 DNA reads as TGTGCCAGCAGGGTCGGGAGGGCGGTTTACGAGCAGTACTTC.

This chain connects TRBV9 to TRBJ1-2; 7 bases are a match to TRBD1. The CDR3 has 20 amino acids. Germline CDR1 SGDLS, CDR2 YYNGEE. The V segment lost 1 base and the J segment 4 bases; nucleotides outside the gene matches: 22. CDR3 protein: CASSVWVGGRVLEDGYGYTF. The CDR3 DNA reads TGTGCCAGCAGCGTATGGGTAGGGGGCAGGGTCCTCGAAGATGGCTATGGCTACACCTTC.

This clone has just one count. J is TRBJ1-1 and V is TRBV9; the D gene is possibly TRBD1 (6 bases). V shed 0 bases and J shed 0 bases, with 6 bases lying between them. CDR1 is SGDLS and CDR2 is YYNGEE in the germline V gene. The CDR3 covers 14 residues. In DNA form, the CDR3 reads TGTGCCAGCAGCGTAGGGACAGTGAACACTGAAGCTTTCTTT. It yields the protein CASSVGTVNTEAFF. The whole variable domain, filled in from reference TRBV9 and TRBJ1-1, reads DSGVTQTPKHLITATGQRVTLRCSPRSGDLSVYWYQQSLDQGLQFLIQYYNGEERAKGNILERFSAQQFPDLHSELNLSSLELGDSALYFCASSVGTVNTEAFFGQGTRLTVV.

A single count supports this clone. J is TRBJ2-5 and V is TRBV5-4; D remains ambiguous. V gave up 0 bases and J gave up 5 bases, with 8 bases separating them. This CDR3 is 13 amino acids long. Germline-derived CDR1 and CDR2 are SGHNT and YYREEE (reference sequence). The CDR3 DNA reads as TGTGCCAGCAGCTTGGAGGTCAGGGAGACCCAGTACTTC. Amino acids: CASSLEVRETQYF. The full variable domain, rest sourced from reference TRBV5-4 and TRBJ2-5, is ETGVTQSPTHLIKTRGQQVTLRCSSQSGHNTVSWYQQALGQGPQFIFQYYREEENGRGNFPPRFSGLQFPNYSSELNVNALELDDSALYLCASSLEVRETQYFGPGTRLLVL.

This chain connects TRBV18 to TRBJ2-5, with 12 bases matching TRBD2. This CDR3 has 16 amino acids. Germline assignment: CDR1 KGHSH and CDR2 LQKENI. With 0 bases clipped from V and 5 bases from J, the junction kept 4 bases outside the gene matches. CDR3 region: CASSPPSLAGGETQYF. The DNA of the CDR3 is TGTGCCAGCTCACCACCAAGCCTAGCGGGAGGGGAGACCCAGTACTTC.

The gene calls are TRBV27 and TRBJ1-5; TRBD1 matches 7 bases. The V and J ends lost 7 bases and 0 bases, in that order; junction bases with no gene match: 9. The CDR3 has 16 amino acids. Germline V gene lookup returns CDR1 MNHEY and CDR2 SMNVEV (reference sequence). Here the CDR3 reads CASKTQGGHSNQPQHF. The CDR3 nucleotides are TGTGCCAGCAAGACCCAGGGGGGTCATAGCAATCAGCCCCAGCATTTT.

The V and J genes are TRBV11-3 and TRBJ2-3, with 8 nucleotides matching TRBD2. The CDR3 extends over 17 amino acids. Trimming at V came to 3 bases and at J to 6 bases, leaving 14 bases not matched to a gene. Germline lookup yields CDR1 SGHNT and CDR2 YENEEA. The CDR3 nucleotides read TGTGCCAGCAGCTTGGAAGGGACTAGGGGCCCCGGGGATACGCAGTATTTT. Translated, it gives CASSLEGTRGPGDTQYF. The full variable domain, in which reference TRBV11-3 and TRBJ2-3 provide the parts outside the CDR3, is EAGVVQSPRYKIIEKKQPVAFWCNPISGHNTLYWYLQNLGQGPELLIRYENEEAVDDSQLPKDRFSAERLKGVDSTLKIQPAELGDSAVYLCASSLEGTRGPGDTQYFGPGTRLTVL.

The gene calls are TRBV11-2 and TRBJ1-2, with 7 bases aligning to TRBD1. Per the germline V gene, CDR1 is SGHAT and CDR2 is FQNNGV. The junction had 12 bases not matched to a gene; V was cut back by 5 bases and J by 6 bases. The length of the CDR3 is 15 residues. The CDR3 bases are TGTGCCAGCAGCCGTTACAGGGGTCCTACGGATGGCTACACCTTC. Translating it yields CASSRYRGPTDGYTF.

The chain combines TRBV7-9 with TRBJ2-7; 11 bases are shared with TRBD2. With V trimmed by 6 bases and J by 0 bases, 7 bases remained unmatched. The CDR3 sequence is 16 residues long. Germline loops: CDR1 SEHNR, CDR2 FQNEAQ (reference sequence). Here the CDR3 reads CASSSPSGGSSYEQYF. The CDR3, as DNA: TGTGCCAGCAGTTCCCCTAGCGGGGGGAGCTCCTACGAGCAGTACTTC.

The rearrangement joins TRBV9 to TRBJ1-5, with 7 bases identical to TRBD1. The germline V gene has CDR1 SGDLS and CDR2 YYNGEE. Trimming removed 1 base from V and 3 bases from J; junction bases left unmatched: 4. This CDR3 contains 15 residues. The CDR3 sequence is CASSVLGGVNQPQHF. CDR3 bases: TGTGCCAGCAGCGTACTAGGGGGCGTCAATCAGCCCCAGCATTTT. The full variable domain, completed using reference TRBV9 and TRBJ1-5, is DSGVTQTPKHLITATGQRVTLRCSPRSGDLSVYWYQQSLDQGLQFLIQYYNGEERAKGNILERFSAQQFPDLHSELNLSSLELGDSALYFCASSVLGGVNQPQHFGDGTRLSIL.

V is TRBV19 and J is TRBJ1-1; perhaps TRBD1 as D (5 bases). CDR1 LNHDA and CDR2 SQIVND come from the germline V gene (reference sequence). The ends were cut back, 9 bases at V and 1 base at J, with 12 bases in the middle. This CDR3 region has 13 residues. CDR3 amino acids: CASARQRNTEAFF. CDR3 in DNA: TGTGCCAGCGCCCGACAGAGGAACACTGAAGCTTTCTTT.

The V call is TRBV7-2, the J call TRBJ2-5; 7 positions match TRBD2. The germline CDR1 and CDR2 sequences are SGHTA and FQGNSA. There are 14 residues in the CDR3. Trimming took 4 bases from V and 2 from J; bases not matched to a gene: 4. CDR3: CASSSRTRQETQYF. The CDR3 nucleotides read TGTGCCAGCAGCTCCAGGACTAGACAAGAGACCCAGTACTTC.

The chain carries TRBV3-1 (or the pseudogene TRBV3-2) and TRBJ2-5; no reliable D call. From germline, CDR1 is LGHDT and CDR2 YNNKEL (reference sequence). V was cut by 2 bases and J by 3 bases, with 7 bases left in between. This CDR3 is built from 13 residues. The CDR3 region has the DNA TGTGCCAGCAGCCAAACAGTAGAAGAGACCCAGTACTTC. Translating gives CASSQTVEETQYF.

This rearrangement joins TRBV30 to TRBJ2-1; 12 nucleotides align to TRBD2. CDR1 and CDR2 (germline): GTSNPN, SVGIG (reference sequence). CDR3 length: 14 residues. The V and J ends lost 6 bases and 5 bases, in that order; junction bases with no gene match: 5. The CDR3 nucleotides are TGTGCCTGCCTTCTAGCGGGGGGGAACAATGAGCAGTTCTTC. This codes for CACLLAGGNNEQFF. Looking up the rest from reference TRBV30 and TRBJ2-1 gives the full variable domain: SQTIHQWPATLVQPVGSPLSLECTVEGTSNPNLYWYRQAAGRGLQLLFYSVGIGQISSEVPQNLSASRPQDRQFILSSKKLLLSDSGFYLCACLLAGGNNEQFFGPGTRLTVL.

In this sample, this clone turned up a few times. The chain carries TRBV6-5 and TRBJ1-1; 8 positions match TRBD1. Trimming took 4 bases from V and 2 from J; bases not matched to a gene: 3. This CDR3 spans 14 amino acids. Germline V gene sequence: CDR1 MNHEY, CDR2 SVGAGI. In DNA form, the CDR3 reads TGTGCCAGCAGTTTAGGACAGGGTAACACTGAAGCTTTCTTT. Translated, it gives CASSLGQGNTEAFF.

The chain carries TRBV6-5 and TRBJ2-3; TRBD1 might be the D (6 bases). Trimming removed 5 bases from V and 4 bases from J, with 16 bases in between. The V gene's germline CDR1 is MNHEY and CDR2 SVGAGI. CDR3 length: 15 amino acids. The CDR3 spells CASSPLPGVADTQYF. The CDR3 bases are TGTGCCAGCAGTCCCCTCCCAGGGGTCGCAGATACGCAGTATTTT.

V and J are TRBV6-1 and TRBJ2-3; 11 bases line up with TRBD2. Germline CDR1 MNHNS, CDR2 SASEGT. With 3 bases clipped from V and 7 bases from J, the junction kept 9 bases outside the gene matches. CDR3 length equals 16 residues. CDR3 region: CASSDGTSGLGNTQYF. The CDR3 region has the DNA TGTGCCAGCAGTGATGGGACTAGCGGACTGGGGAATACGCAGTATTTT.